This TCR beta chain was identified during a study of blood T cell repertoires in COVID-19. Original data processing: Cell counts per sample came from amplifying reference gene primers. Assay: immunoSEQ multiplex PCR; the TCRdb copy retains only in-frame clones and omits some. The D gene and trimming were derived from the DNA, and the V and J assignments and clone size from that table. The profile covers about 55,000 clones, with around nine tenths appearing a single time and 6.2% taken by the ten largest. The J segment lost 6 bases and the V segment lost 3 bases, leaving 5 bases of the junction unmatched. Germline assignment: CDR1 MNHNS and CDR2 SASEGT. This CDR3 has 14 residues.

This rearrangement joins TRBV6-1 to TRBJ2-4, with TRBD2 matching 7 bases. The sample comprised peripheral blood. The TCR sequence derives from a man aged 35 to 55 with acute or convalescent COVID-19. CDR3 bases: TGTGCCAGCAGTGAGGTGTGGGGGGGAAACATTCAGTACTTC. This encodes CASSEVWGGNIQYF.